Reported below is one T cell receptor (beta chain). What it binds is unknown. Sequencing used immunoSEQ multiplex PCR; TCRdb keeps in-frame clones, though not all of them. The sample carries over 100,000 clones, 88% recorded once. The data derive from a study of T cell responses to AZD1222 COVID-19 vaccine. Study-level findings and limits: Reports say nearly half of spike-specific TCRs go after unmutated variant regions. At 160-218 and 743-854, vaccine-associated CD4 TCRs were dominant, and they spanned spike.

The germline V and J ends were trimmed by 6 bases and 0 bases, with 14 bases remaining between them. Per the germline V gene, CDR1 is MDHEN and CDR2 is SYDVKM. This CDR3 is built from 15 residues. Sample: peripheral blood, taken on day 0 of MenACWY control vaccination. The chain employs TRBV28 and TRBJ1-2; D call uncertain. The clonotype originates from an adult in good health. The CDR3 DNA reads as TGTGCCAGCAGCCGGTACAGCCGTCCTAACTATGGCTACACCTTC. Amino acid sequence: CASSRYSRPNYGYTF.